This T cell receptor (beta chain) is from a study of blood T cell repertoires in COVID-19. Repertoires were generated with immunoSEQ multiplex PCR, while TCRdb's copy carries only in-frame clones and drops some. The sample shows around 87,000 clones, about 77% of them seen only once. This CDR3 contains 17 residues. With V trimmed by 0 bases and J by 3 bases, 6 bases remained unmatched. From germline, CDR1 is LGHNA and CDR2 YSLEER. The clonotype comes from a woman at least 80 years old with acute or convalescent COVID-19. The V gene is TRBV4-3, the J gene TRBJ2-1, with TRBD2 matching 9 bases. Sequenced: peripheral blood. CDR3 sequence (DNA): TGCGCCAGCAGCCAAGAGCCCCTAGCGGGGTTCTACAATGAGCAGTTCTTC. Residues: CASSQEPLAGFYNEQFF.